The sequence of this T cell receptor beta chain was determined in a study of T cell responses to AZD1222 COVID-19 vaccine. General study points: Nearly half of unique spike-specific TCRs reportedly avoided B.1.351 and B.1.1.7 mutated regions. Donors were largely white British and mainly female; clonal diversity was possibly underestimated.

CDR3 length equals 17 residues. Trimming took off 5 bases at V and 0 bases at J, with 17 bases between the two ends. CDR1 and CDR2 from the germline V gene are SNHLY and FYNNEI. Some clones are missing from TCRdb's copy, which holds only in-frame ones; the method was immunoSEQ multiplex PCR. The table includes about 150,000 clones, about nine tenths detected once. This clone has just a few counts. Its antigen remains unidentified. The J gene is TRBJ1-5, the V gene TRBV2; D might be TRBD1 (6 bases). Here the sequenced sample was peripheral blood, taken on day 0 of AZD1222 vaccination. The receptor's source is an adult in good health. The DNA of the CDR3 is TGTGCCAGCAGTACCACCCTGGGACAAGATAGCAATCAGCCCCAGCATTTT. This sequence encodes CASSTTLGQDSNQPQHF. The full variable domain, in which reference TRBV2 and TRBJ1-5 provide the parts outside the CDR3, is EPEVTQTPSHQVTQMGQEVILRCVPISNHLYFYWYRQILGQKVEFLVSFYNNEISEKSEIFDDQFSVERPDGSNFTLKIRSTKLEDSAMYFCASSTTLGQDSNQPQHFGDGTRLSIL.